This T cell receptor (beta chain) was sequenced during a study of T cells in Graves' hyperthyroidism and ophthalmopathy. The overall study: Prior to any treatment, at the point of initial diagnosis, peripheral blood was collected.

It was RNA transcripts that yielded the amplified TCR beta CDR3 regions. Initially, a first-round RT-PCR of the TCR CDR3 employed the HTBI primer set. TCRdb reanalysed the multiplex PCR reads using MiXCR and keeps one entry per CDR3 protein. Of 500,000 to 700,000 distinct CDR3 sequences listed, 16% were seen once; the top ten hold approximately 18%. Findings and caveats of the study: Blood also held most thyroid clonotypes expanded beyond 0.001.

It was considered stable Graves' hyperthyroidism when ophthalmopathy did not progress within 18 months. Thyroid ultrasound and orbital computed tomography, with clinical symptoms and serum thyroxine and TRAb, informed diagnoses. This clonotype was seen many times. Its target is unknown. This TCR was recovered from a woman in her late teens or twenties with Graves' hyperthyroidism. The sample was blood.

The CDR3 sequence is CASSSAGTSNQPQHF. CDR3 nucleotide sequence: TGTGCCAGCAGCTCAGCCGGGACTAGCAATCAGCCCCAGCATTTT. V is TRBV7-9 and J is TRBJ1-5; tentatively, D is TRBD1 (5 bases). Trimming removed 4 bases from V and 0 bases from J, with 10 bases in between. The CDR3 extends over 15 amino acids. Germline V lookup: CDR1 SEHNR, CDR2 FQNEAQ (reference sequence). The whole variable domain, remainder taken from reference TRBV7-9 and TRBJ1-5, is DTGVSQNPRHKITKRGQNVTFRCDPISEHNRLYWYRQTLGQGPEFLTYFQNEAQLEKSRLLSDRFSAERPKGSFSTLEIQRTEQGDSAMYLCASSSAGTSNQPQHFGDGTRLSIL.